The rows below give T cell receptor beta chains drawn from one sample of a study of T cell responses to AZD1222 COVID-19 vaccine. Measured with immunoSEQ multiplex PCR; TCRdb has only the in-frame clones, and not every one. The table includes tens of thousands of clones, about 88% detected once. Sequences were derived from peripheral blood, sampled on day 0 of AZD1222 vaccination. Receptors originate from an adult in good health. The conserved cysteine and the conserved F or W are not part of the CDR3 here. The order of the fields is J gene, V gene, CDR3 protein.

J gene: TRBJ1-1
V gene: TRBV15
CDR3 protein: ATSIGPANTEAF

J gene: TRBJ2-3
V gene: TRBV9
CDR3 protein: ASSYTSVRTDTQY

J gene: TRBJ1-1
V gene: TRBV6-5
CDR3 protein: ASSYQAERQAF

J gene: TRBJ1-4
V gene: TRBV5-1
CDR3 protein: ASSPSQVATNEKLF

J gene: TRBJ1-2
V gene: TRBV19
CDR3 protein: ASSRQGINYGYT

J gene: TRBJ2-1
V gene: TRBV6-4
CDR3 protein: ARRLTLGYNEQF

J gene: TRBJ2-1
V gene: TRBV6-1
CDR3 protein: ASSEQRGTYNEQF

J gene: TRBJ1-1
V gene: TRBV5-5
CDR3 protein: ASSFLTGNTEAF

J gene: TRBJ2-2
V gene: TRBV12-5
CDR3 protein: ASGFGQFNTGELF

J gene: TRBJ1-1
V gene: TRBV5-1
CDR3 protein: ASSLDPGTGYAEAF

J gene: TRBJ2-6
V gene: TRBV18
CDR3 protein: ASSSRGGFVSGANVLT

J gene: TRBJ2-7
V gene: TRBV9
CDR3 protein: ASSQADRGEQY

J gene: TRBJ2-4
V gene: TRBV10-3
CDR3 protein: AISESGGLAKNIQY

J gene: TRBJ2-6
V gene: TRBV30
CDR3 protein: AWRGANVLT

J gene: TRBJ2-1
V gene: TRBV5-1
CDR3 protein: ASGGAVDEQF

J gene: TRBJ1-2
V gene: TRBV3-1/TRBV3-2
CDR3 protein: ASSRSEANLYGYT

J gene: TRBJ2-1
V gene: TRBV7-9
CDR3 protein: ASSLAQLSAGGRSDEQF

J gene: TRBJ2-1
V gene: TRBV27
CDR3 protein: ASSLSGREQF

J gene: TRBJ2-7
V gene: TRBV11-2
CDR3 protein: ASRPLASINYEQY

J gene: TRBJ2-2
V gene: TRBV3-1/TRBV3-2
CDR3 protein: ASSRQSAGLTGELF

J gene: TRBJ2-1
V gene: TRBV3-1/TRBV3-2
CDR3 protein: ASSRLAGGRMEQF

J gene: TRBJ1-1
V gene: TRBV29-1
CDR3 protein: SQRQGANTEAF

J gene: TRBJ1-2
V gene: TRBV9
CDR3 protein: ASSERAGTDGYT

J gene: TRBJ1-1
V gene: TRBV5-1
CDR3 protein: ASSLDQGTANTEAF

J gene: TRBJ2-1
V gene: TRBV2
CDR3 protein: ASVRTPGEREQF

J gene: TRBJ1-2
V gene: TRBV24-1
CDR3 protein: ATSEPQGGRGYT

J gene: TRBJ1-5
V gene: TRBV6-5
CDR3 protein: ASSRRYSNQPQH

J gene: TRBJ1-2
V gene: TRBV2
CDR3 protein: ASSVQGAVYGYT

J gene: TRBJ1-3
V gene: TRBV11-3
CDR3 protein: ASARNSGNTIY

J gene: TRBJ2-2
V gene: TRBV9
CDR3 protein: ASSLRGNTGELF

J gene: TRBJ1-1
V gene: TRBV5-6
CDR3 protein: ASSLGPQGWTEAF

J gene: TRBJ2-5
V gene: TRBV12-3/TRBV12-4
CDR3 protein: ASSLEGRETQY

J gene: TRBJ1-1
V gene: TRBV11-3
CDR3 protein: ASSFRGSTEAF

J gene: TRBJ1-3
V gene: TRBV27
CDR3 protein: ASRRVSGNTIY

J gene: TRBJ2-7
V gene: TRBV6-5
CDR3 protein: ASSPLGPTYEQY

J gene: TRBJ2-3
V gene: TRBV24-1
CDR3 protein: ATSDPDRAGPDTQY

J gene: TRBJ1-3
V gene: TRBV10-3
CDR3 protein: AISESSYSGNTIY

J gene: TRBJ2-1
V gene: TRBV24-1
CDR3 protein: ATGSNNEQF

J gene: TRBJ2-3
V gene: TRBV19
CDR3 protein: ASSSGGGDTQY

J gene: TRBJ2-1
V gene: TRBV9
CDR3 protein: ASSVAGSGSYNEQF

J gene: TRBJ1-3
V gene: TRBV5-1
CDR3 protein: ASSPTGGLSGNTIY

J gene: TRBJ2-1
V gene: TRBV5-4
CDR3 protein: ASSFPGTSGGALYNEQF

J gene: TRBJ2-7
V gene: TRBV7-9
CDR3 protein: ASSLEGGFSLIEQY

J gene: TRBJ1-4
V gene: TRBV6-5
CDR3 protein: ASKESGNEKLF